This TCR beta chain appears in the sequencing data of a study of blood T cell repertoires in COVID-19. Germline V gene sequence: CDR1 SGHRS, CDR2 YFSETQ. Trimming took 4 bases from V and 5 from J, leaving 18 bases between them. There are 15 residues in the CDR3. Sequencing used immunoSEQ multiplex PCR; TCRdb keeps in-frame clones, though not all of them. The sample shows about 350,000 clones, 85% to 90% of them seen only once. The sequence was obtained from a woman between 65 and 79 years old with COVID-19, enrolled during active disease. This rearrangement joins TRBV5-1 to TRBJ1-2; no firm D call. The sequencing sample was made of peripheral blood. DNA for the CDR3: TGCGCCAGCAGCCCGGCGGAGGGCGCTCTATATGGCTACACCTTC. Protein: CASSPAEGALYGYTF.